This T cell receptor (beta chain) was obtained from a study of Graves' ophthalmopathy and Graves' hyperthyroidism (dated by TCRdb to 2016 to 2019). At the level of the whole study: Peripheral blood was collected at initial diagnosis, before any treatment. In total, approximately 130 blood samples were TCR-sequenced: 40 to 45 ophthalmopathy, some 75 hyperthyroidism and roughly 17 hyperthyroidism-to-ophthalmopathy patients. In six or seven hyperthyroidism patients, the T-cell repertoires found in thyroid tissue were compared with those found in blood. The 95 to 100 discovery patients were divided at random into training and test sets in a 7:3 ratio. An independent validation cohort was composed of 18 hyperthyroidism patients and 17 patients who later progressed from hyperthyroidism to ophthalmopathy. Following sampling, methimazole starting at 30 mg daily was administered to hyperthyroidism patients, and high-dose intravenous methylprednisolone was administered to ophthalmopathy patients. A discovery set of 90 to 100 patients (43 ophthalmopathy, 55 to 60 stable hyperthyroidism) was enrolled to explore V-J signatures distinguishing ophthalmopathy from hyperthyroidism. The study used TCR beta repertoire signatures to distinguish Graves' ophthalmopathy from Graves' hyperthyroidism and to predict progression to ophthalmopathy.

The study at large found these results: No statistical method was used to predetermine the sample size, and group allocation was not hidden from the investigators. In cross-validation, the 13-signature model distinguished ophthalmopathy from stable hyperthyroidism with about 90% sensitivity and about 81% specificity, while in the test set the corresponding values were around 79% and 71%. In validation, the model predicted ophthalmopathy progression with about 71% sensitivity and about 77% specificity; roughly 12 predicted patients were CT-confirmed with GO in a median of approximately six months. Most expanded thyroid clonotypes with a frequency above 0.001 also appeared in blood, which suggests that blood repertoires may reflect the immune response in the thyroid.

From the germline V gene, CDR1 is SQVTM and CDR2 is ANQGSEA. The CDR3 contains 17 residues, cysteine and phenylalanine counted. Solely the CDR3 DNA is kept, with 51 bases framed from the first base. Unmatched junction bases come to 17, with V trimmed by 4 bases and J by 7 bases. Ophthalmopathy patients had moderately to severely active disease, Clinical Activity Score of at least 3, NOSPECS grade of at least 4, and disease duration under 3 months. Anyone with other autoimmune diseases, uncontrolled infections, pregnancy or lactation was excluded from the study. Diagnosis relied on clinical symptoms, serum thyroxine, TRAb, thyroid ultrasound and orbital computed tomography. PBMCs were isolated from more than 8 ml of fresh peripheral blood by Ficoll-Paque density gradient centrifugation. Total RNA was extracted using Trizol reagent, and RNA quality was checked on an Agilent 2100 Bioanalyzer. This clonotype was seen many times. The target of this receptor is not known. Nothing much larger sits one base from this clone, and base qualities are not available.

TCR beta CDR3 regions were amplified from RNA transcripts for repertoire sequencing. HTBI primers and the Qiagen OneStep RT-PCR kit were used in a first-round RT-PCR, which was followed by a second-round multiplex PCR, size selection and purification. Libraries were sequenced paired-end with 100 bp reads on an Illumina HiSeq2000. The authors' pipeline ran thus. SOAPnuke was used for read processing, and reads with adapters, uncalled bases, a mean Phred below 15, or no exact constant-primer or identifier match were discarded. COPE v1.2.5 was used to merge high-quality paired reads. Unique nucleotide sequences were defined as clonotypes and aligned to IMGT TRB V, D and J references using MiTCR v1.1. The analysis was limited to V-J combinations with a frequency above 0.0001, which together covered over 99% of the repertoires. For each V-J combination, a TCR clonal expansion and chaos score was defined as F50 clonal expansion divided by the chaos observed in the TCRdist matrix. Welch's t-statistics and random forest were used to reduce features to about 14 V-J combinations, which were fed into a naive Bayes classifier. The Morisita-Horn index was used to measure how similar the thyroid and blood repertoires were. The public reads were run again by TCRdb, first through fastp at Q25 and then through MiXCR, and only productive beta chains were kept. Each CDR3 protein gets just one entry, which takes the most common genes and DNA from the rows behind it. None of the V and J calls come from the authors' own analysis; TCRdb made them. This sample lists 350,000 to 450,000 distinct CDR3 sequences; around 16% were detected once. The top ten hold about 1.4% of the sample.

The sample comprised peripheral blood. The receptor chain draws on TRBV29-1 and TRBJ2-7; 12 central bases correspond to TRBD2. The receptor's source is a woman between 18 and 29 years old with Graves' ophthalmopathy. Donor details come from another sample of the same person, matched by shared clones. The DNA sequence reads TGCAGCGTTGTCTTGACTAGCGGGAGCTCGGGTAGCCGGGAGCAGTACTTC. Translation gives CSVVLTSGSSGSREQYF.